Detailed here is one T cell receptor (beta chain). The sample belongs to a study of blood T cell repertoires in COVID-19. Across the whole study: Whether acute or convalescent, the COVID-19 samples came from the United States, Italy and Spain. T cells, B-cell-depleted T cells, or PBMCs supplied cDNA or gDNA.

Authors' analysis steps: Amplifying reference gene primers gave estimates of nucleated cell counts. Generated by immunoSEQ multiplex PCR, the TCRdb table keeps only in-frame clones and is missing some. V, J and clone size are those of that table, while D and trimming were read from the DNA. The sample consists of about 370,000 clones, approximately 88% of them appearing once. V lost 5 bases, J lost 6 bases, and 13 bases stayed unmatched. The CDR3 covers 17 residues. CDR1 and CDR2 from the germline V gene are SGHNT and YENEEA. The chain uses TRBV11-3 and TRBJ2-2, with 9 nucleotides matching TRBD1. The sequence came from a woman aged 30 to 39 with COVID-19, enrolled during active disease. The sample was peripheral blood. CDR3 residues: CASSPFSGQGISGELFF. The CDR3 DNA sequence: TGTGCCAGCAGCCCATTTTCCGGACAGGGGATCTCCGGGGAGCTGTTTTTT.